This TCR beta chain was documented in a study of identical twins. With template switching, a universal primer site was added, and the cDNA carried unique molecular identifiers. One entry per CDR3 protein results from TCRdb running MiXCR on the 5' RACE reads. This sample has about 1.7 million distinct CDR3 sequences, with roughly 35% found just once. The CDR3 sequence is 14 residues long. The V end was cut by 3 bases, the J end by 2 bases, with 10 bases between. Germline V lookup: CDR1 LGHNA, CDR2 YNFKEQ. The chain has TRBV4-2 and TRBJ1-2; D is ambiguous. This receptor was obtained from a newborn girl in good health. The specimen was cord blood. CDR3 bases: TGTGCCAGCAGCCACTTTGGCGAGAACTATGGCTACACCTTC. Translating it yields CASSHFGENYGYTF.